Presented here are 30 T cell receptor beta chains from one specimen sequenced in a study of shared clonotypes between healthy human individuals. Data came from immunoSEQ multiplex PCR; TCRdb stores just in-frame clones and leaves some out. This sample has about 2.1 million clones; more than 85% occur once, and the top ten carry under 2%. CD8 cells classed as naive were CD45RO-negative and positively selected for CCR7, excluding terminally differentiated effector memory CD45RA+ cells. Sequencing was done on a sample of naive CD8+ T cells from PBMCs. Source of these receptors: a man aged 18 to 29 in good health. Some clones in this sample may be carry-over from other donors' samples.

The V gene is TRBV5-6, the J gene TRBJ2-1, with a tentative D call TRBD1 (6 bases). The germline V gene has CDR1 SGHDT and CDR2 YYEEEE. The CDR3 spans 13 residues. V gave up 4 bases and J gave up 5 bases, with 10 bases separating them. CDR3 nucleotides: TGTGCCAGCAGCCGTAGACAGGACAATGAGCAGTTCTTC. As protein: CASSRRQDNEQFF.

This clone was detected once. This sample includes further DNA sequences coding for the same CDR3. The rearrangement uses TRBV13 and TRBJ2-7; TRBD2 agrees at 8 bases. The CDR3 extends over 14 amino acids. Germline V gives CDR1 PRHDT, CDR2 FYEKMQ (reference sequence). Unmatched junction bases numbered 5, after V lost 5 bases and J lost 2 bases. CDR3 nucleotide sequence: TGTGCCAGCAGCCTAGCGGGCAGGACCTACGAGCAGTACTTC. Its translation: CASSLAGRTYEQYF.

The count of this clone is one. The chain carries TRBV4-1 and TRBJ2-7; maybe TRBD1 (5 bases). Trimming took 2 bases from V and 2 from J, leaving 10 bases between them. The germline gives CDR1 MGHRA, CDR2 YSYEKL. The CDR3 runs to 14 residues. In DNA form, the CDR3 reads TGCGCCAGCAGCCAACCTGGACAACCCTACGAGCAGTACTTC. Amino acids: CASSQPGQPYEQYF.

The chain combines TRBV15 with TRBJ2-6, with a weak D call TRBD2 (5 bases). In germline, CDR1 is LNHNV, CDR2 YYDKDF (reference sequence). CDR3 length: 16 residues. V gave up 0 bases and J gave up 3 bases, with 9 bases separating them. The CDR3 protein is CATSRDAGVGANVLTF. In DNA, the CDR3 is TGTGCCACCAGCAGAGATGCCGGGGTTGGGGCCAACGTCCTGACTTTC.

V usage is TRBV27 and J usage is TRBJ1-2; no clear D gene. Germline V gene sequence: CDR1 MNHEY, CDR2 SMNVEV (reference sequence). V was pared by 1 base and J by 7 bases, with 10 bases between. CDR3 length: 13 residues. Here the CDR3 reads CASSLLSGLGYTF. Here the CDR3 DNA reads TGTGCCAGCAGTTTATTGTCCGGCCTTGGCTACACCTTC.

This chain connects TRBV13 to TRBJ1-2, with D possibly being TRBD1 (6 bases). V was trimmed by 0 bases and J by 2 bases, leaving 16 bases between them. Germline CDR1 reads PRHDT; CDR2 reads FYEKMQ (reference sequence). The CDR3 is 17 amino acids. The CDR3 loop is CASSLGNRDNPNYGYTF. CDR3 nucleotides: TGTGCCAGCAGCTTAGGGAACCGGGACAATCCAAACTATGGCTACACCTTC.

This rearrangement joins TRBV5-1 to TRBJ2-1, with D tentatively TRBD1 (5 bases). The ends were cut back, 4 bases at V and 8 bases at J, with 19 bases in the middle. CDR3 length: 15 residues. CDR1 is SGHRS and CDR2 is YFSETQ in the germline V gene. This chain's CDR3 is CASSPRRDGVDEQFF. In DNA form, the CDR3 reads TGCGCCAGCAGCCCCCGCAGGGATGGTGTGGATGAGCAGTTCTTC.

Concerning this clone itself: The same CDR3 is also encoded by other DNA sequences in this sample. J is TRBJ2-1 and V is TRBV2; no reliable D call. V shed 4 bases and J shed 7 bases, with 5 bases lying between them. CDR1 and CDR2 (germline): SNHLY, FYNNEI. This CDR3 region has 11 residues. The CDR3 region is CASSGRNEQFF. In nucleotides, the CDR3 is TGTGCCAGCAGTGGACGGAATGAGCAGTTCTTC.

V usage is TRBV14 and J usage is TRBJ1-3, with D possibly TRBD1 on 6 matching bases. The ends were cut back, 5 bases at V and 5 bases at J, with 7 bases in the middle. This CDR3 region has 12 residues. Germline assignment: CDR1 SGHDN and CDR2 FVKESK. CDR3 amino acids: CASSGDRNTIYF. In DNA form, the CDR3 reads TGTGCCAGCAGCGGGGACAGAAACACCATATATTTT.

The chain couples TRBV9 to TRBJ2-5; no clear D. Trimming removed 4 bases from V and 0 bases from J, with 13 bases in between. Looked up from germline, CDR1 is SGDLS and CDR2 is YYNGEE. The CDR3 covers 15 residues. The CDR3 spells CASSLSDGYQETQYF. Here the CDR3 DNA reads TGTGCCAGCAGCTTGTCTGACGGTTACCAAGAGACCCAGTACTTC.

CDR3 DNA: TGTGCCAGCAGTGACGGGGCCGCCCTCCACTTT. This sequence encodes CASSDGAALHF. J is TRBJ1-6 and V is TRBV25-1; D possibly corresponds to TRBD1 (5 bases). The CDR3 is made up of 11 amino acids. Trimming stripped 3 bases from V and 14 bases from J, with 8 bases between. Germline V lookup: CDR1 MGHDK, CDR2 SYGVNS.

This sequence joins TRBV27 and TRBJ2-3; perhaps D is TRBD1 or TRBD2 (5 bases each). The V and J ends lost 1 base and 4 bases respectively, with 9 bases between them. Per the germline V gene, CDR1 is MNHEY and CDR2 is SMNVEV (reference sequence). This CDR3 contains 14 residues. CDR3 in amino acids: CASSLWGRADTQYF. CDR3 coding DNA: TGTGCCAGCAGTTTATGGGGACGGGCAGATACGCAGTATTTT.

The J gene is TRBJ2-3, the V gene TRBV7-9; D not resolved. The V and J ends lost 1 base and 0 bases respectively, with 11 bases between them. Germline V gene sequence: CDR1 SEHNR, CDR2 FQNEAQ (reference sequence). This CDR3 contains 16 residues. The CDR3 region is CASSLGDMSSTDTQYF. Here the CDR3 DNA reads TGTGCCAGCAGCTTAGGAGACATGTCTAGCACAGATACGCAGTATTTT.

The chain recombines TRBV7-9 with TRBJ2-5; D possibly corresponds to TRBD2 (5 bases). The CDR3 is 17 amino acids. V lost 3 bases and J lost 2, with 19 bases in between. Germline V lookup: CDR1 SEHNR, CDR2 FQNEAQ (reference sequence). CDR3 DNA: TGTGCCAGCAGCTTGCCGAGTTTGCGGGTGACACAAGAGACCCAGTACTTC. Encoded protein: CASSLPSLRVTQETQYF. Together with reference TRBV7-9 and TRBJ2-5, the CDR3 gives the full variable domain: DTGVSQNPRHKITKRGQNVTFRCDPISEHNRLYWYRQTLGQGPEFLTYFQNEAQLEKSRLLSDRFSAERPKGSFSTLEIQRTEQGDSAMYLCASSLPSLRVTQETQYFGPGTRLLVL.

This sequence joins TRBV27 and TRBJ2-7; TRBD1 aligns across 7 bases. The V and J ends lost 2 bases and 5 bases, in that order; junction bases with no gene match: 6. Germline V gene lookup returns CDR1 MNHEY and CDR2 SMNVEV (reference sequence). CDR3 length equals 14 residues. The CDR3 loop reads CASSLMTGSNEQYF. The CDR3 region has the DNA TGTGCCAGCAGTTTAATGACAGGGTCTAACGAGCAGTACTTC.

The chain links TRBV13 to TRBJ2-3, with D hard to call. This CDR3 has 14 amino acids. Between the trimmed V and J ends, which lost 5 bases and 5 bases, there was a span of 14 bases. Germline assignment: CDR1 PRHDT and CDR2 FYEKMQ (reference sequence). The DNA of the CDR3 is TGTGCCAGCAGCCCCAGTCCTGTGGGAGATACGCAGTATTTT. It codes for CASSPSPVGDTQYF.

The rearrangement uses TRBV7-9 and TRBJ1-4; 8 nucleotides line up with TRBD1. With V trimmed by 5 bases and J by 5 bases, 10 bases remained unmatched. The CDR3 is 16 amino acids. Germline V gene lookup returns CDR1 SEHNR and CDR2 FQNEAQ (reference sequence). The CDR3: CASSPEDRVKNEKLFF. Here the CDR3 DNA reads TGTGCCAGCAGCCCCGAGGACAGGGTAAAAAATGAAAAACTGTTTTTT.

Notes on this clone: Within the sample, other DNA sequences also encode this same CDR3. The J gene is TRBJ2-7, the V gene TRBV7-9; D call uncertain. V was pared by 0 bases and J by 0 bases, with 6 bases between. The CDR3 has 14 residues. Germline CDR1 reads SEHNR; CDR2 reads FQNEAQ (reference sequence). CDR3 amino acids: CASSLAVSSYEQYF. The CDR3 region has the DNA TGTGCCAGCAGCTTAGCGGTGAGCTCCTACGAGCAGTACTTC.

This rearrangement joins TRBV4-1 to TRBJ2-1; no firm D call. Trimming left V 0 bases short and J 4 bases short, with 10 bases between. The CDR3 covers 15 residues. The germline V gene has CDR1 MGHRA and CDR2 YSYEKL. The CDR3 DNA follows: TGCGCCAGCAGCCAAGAGGCGAGTCGGTACAATGAGCAGTTCTTC. This translates into CASSQEASRYNEQFF.

In the case of this clone: The sample contains more than one DNA sequence encoding this CDR3. The rearrangement uses TRBV5-6 and TRBJ2-7, with D hard to call. V was cut by 3 bases and J by 3 bases, with 10 bases left in between. CDR1 is SGHDT and CDR2 is YYEEEE in the germline V gene. CDR3 length: 13 amino acids. The CDR3, as DNA: TGTGCCAGCAGCTCGTTGCGTGGCTACGAGCAGTACTTC. The encoded protein is CASSSLRGYEQYF.

The CDR3 DNA sequence: TGCAGCGTTGAGGCACTAGCGCCAAACGAGCAGTACTTC. Protein product: CSVEALAPNEQYF. The chain employs TRBV29-1 and TRBJ2-7; 7 bases match TRBD2. V lost 3 bases and J lost 5; bases outside the gene matches: 7. Germline V gene sequence: CDR1 SQVTM, CDR2 ANQGSEA. The CDR3 sequence is 13 residues long.

The chain combines TRBV5-6 with TRBJ2-5; D possibly corresponds to TRBD1 (5 bases). The V end was cut by 4 bases, the J end by 1 base, with 20 bases between. The CDR3 length is 17 residues. CDR1 and CDR2 (germline): SGHDT, YYEEEE. CDR3 residues: CASSIARQTYFQETQYF. The CDR3 nucleotides are TGTGCCAGCAGCATCGCCAGACAGACGTACTTCCAAGAGACCCAGTACTTC.

The chain combines TRBV28 with TRBJ1-5, with D maybe TRBD1 (6 bases). The CDR3 consists of 18 residues. CDR1 MDHEN and CDR2 SYDVKM come from the germline V gene. Trimming left V 6 bases short and J 0 bases short, with 21 bases between. The CDR3 region has the DNA TGTGCCAGCAGGAGGGGGGCAGGGCTATTGCATAGCAATCAGCCCCAGCATTTT. This codes for CASRRGAGLLHSNQPQHF.

The gene calls are TRBV15 and TRBJ1-5; no reliable D call. The germline V gene has CDR1 LNHNV and CDR2 YYDKDF (reference sequence). This CDR3 is 16 amino acids long. Trimming removed 0 bases from V and 4 bases from J, with 13 bases in between. CDR3 protein: CATSRDRLQNNQPQHF. Written as DNA, the CDR3 is TGTGCCACCAGCAGAGATCGGCTACAGAATAATCAGCCCCAGCATTTT. Full variable domain (rest looked up from reference TRBV15 and TRBJ1-5): DAMVIQNPRYQVTQFGKPVTLSCSQTLNHNVMYWYQQKSSQAPKLLFHYYDKDFNNEADTPDNFQSRRPNTSFCFLDIRSPGLGDTAMYLCATSRDRLQNNQPQHFGDGTRLSIL.

The rearrangement links TRBV7-2 to TRBJ1-2, with a weak D call TRBD1 (5 bases). Germline assignment: CDR1 SGHTA and CDR2 FQGNSA. V dropped 5 bases and J dropped 0 bases, with 25 bases sitting between them. This CDR3 spans 19 amino acids. CDR3: CASSPSVDRLYLPNYGYTF. CDR3 DNA sequence: TGTGCCAGCAGCCCCTCTGTCGACAGACTTTATCTACCTAACTATGGCTACACCTTC.

The chain employs TRBV9 and TRBJ1-2; D possibly corresponds to TRBD1 (5 bases). Trimming took 7 bases from V and 1 from J, leaving 14 bases between them. Per the germline V gene, CDR1 is SGDLS and CDR2 is YYNGEE. The CDR3 totals 14 residues. The CDR3: CASSTLGGNYGYTF. Here the CDR3 DNA reads TGTGCCAGCTCCACCCTGGGGGGTAACTATGGCTACACCTTC.

The chain joins TRBV10-3 to TRBJ1-5; D may be TRBD1 (6 bases). Per the germline V gene, CDR1 is ENHRY and CDR2 is SYGVKD. V was pared by 2 bases and J by 0 bases, with 8 bases between. There are 15 residues in the CDR3. CDR3 amino acids: CAISEGGGSNQPQHF. The CDR3 DNA sequence: TGTGCCATCAGTGAGGGAGGGGGTAGCAATCAGCCCCAGCATTTT.

V gene TRBV29-1 combines with J gene TRBJ2-7, with a possible D match to TRBD2 (7 bases). Per germline, CDR1 SQVTM and CDR2 ANQGSEA. Trimming removed 7 bases from V and 1 base from J, with 23 bases in between. This CDR3 spans 16 amino acids. This CDR3 reads CSAIHPGGRPSYEQYF. Here the CDR3 DNA reads TGCAGCGCAATACACCCCGGGGGGCGCCCGTCCTACGAGCAGTACTTC.

Regarding this clone: In the same sample, other DNA sequences code for this CDR3. The rearrangement uses TRBV6-5 and TRBJ2-7; no clear D gene. V was clipped by 0 bases and J by 3 bases, with 6 bases between them. The CDR3 runs to 13 residues. Germline V lookup: CDR1 MNHEY, CDR2 SVGAGI. CDR3 DNA: TGTGCCAGCAGTTACTCCACGGACTACGAGCAGTACTTC. It translates to CASSYSTDYEQYF.

The chain has TRBV20-1 and TRBJ1-2; D is ambiguous. The CDR3 totals 11 residues. Germline-derived CDR1 and CDR2 are DFQATT and SNEGSKA (reference sequence). The V end lost 3 bases, the J end lost 4 bases, and 6 bases lay between the germline ends. CDR3: CSASESYGYTF. CDR3 sequence (DNA): TGCAGTGCTAGTGAGTCCTATGGCTACACCTTC.